This T cell receptor (beta chain) emerged from a study of CD8+ T cells in alopecia areata. This clone was observed once. Extracted RNA was reverse transcribed into cDNA, the sequencing template. The repertoire was sequenced with immunoSEQ multiplex PCR; TCRdb's copy has only in-frame clones and lacks some. Found here are approximately 61,000 clones, approximately 96% of them singletons; the top ten hold 20% to 30%. Deletions cut 4 bases from V and 8 bases from J, with 11 bases between. Germline loops: CDR1 MNHEY, CDR2 SVGAGI. The CDR3 runs to 12 residues. The chain employs TRBV6-5 and TRBJ1-2, with D uncertain. This specimen consisted of CD8+ T cells sorted from blood, obtained at week 0. The receptor's source is a human donor with alopecia areata. The CDR3 is CASSFGGAGYTF. The CDR3 bases are TGTGCCAGCAGTTTCGGAGGTGCCGGCTACACCTTC.